This TCR beta chain is from a study of T-cell memory formation after mild COVID-19. Across the whole study: TCR clusters were largely donor specific.

Points on this clonotype: Its antigen is unknown.

CDR1 DFQATT and CDR2 SNEGSKA come from the germline V gene (reference sequence). V lost 3 bases, J lost 9 bases, and 18 bases lay in between. This CDR3 is built from 14 residues. TCRalpha and TCRbeta libraries used 5'RACE with constant-segment primers and UMIs. Each CDR3 protein gets one entry after TCRdb re-called the 5' RACE reads with MiXCR. The profile shows about 610,000 distinct CDR3 sequences, 15% to 20% of them singletons. General study findings and limits: Contracting clones from day 15 to 85 had balanced CD4/CD8; later expanders favoured CD4+. CD4+ contracting clones were mainly CM and EM; CD8+ ones, EMRA.

The chain joins TRBV20-1 to TRBJ1-5; a possible D gene is TRBD1 (5 bases). What was sequenced was PBMCs or a T cell subset sorted from them (not recorded which). The sequence derives from an adult woman who had mild COVID-19 (a few samples of this study predate the infection). Cell type and time point are not known. The CDR3 sequence: CSARTGTSSGPQHF. The CDR3 bases are TGCAGTGCTAGGACCGGGACCAGTTCGGGGCCCCAGCATTTT.